The T cell receptor (beta chain) under discussion was sequenced for a study of beta chain features in type 1 diabetes. This clone showed up just a few times. Its antigen is undetermined. The CDR3 spans 14 residues. From germline, CDR1 is SGDLS and CDR2 YYNGEE. V lost 1 base to trimming and J lost 0 bases, with 5 bases between them. Study-level findings and limits: A potential PCR bias toward shorter templates would be equal in patient and control samples. Type 1 diabetes patients had TCRB CDR3s that were shorter (moderately but significantly so) in all four CD4+ subsets. Any HLA effect on TCRB rearrangement was left unresolved by small sub-analyses. Patients showed naive, central memory and Treg TCRB repertoires that appeared more similar than those of healthy donors.

The study reverse transcribed the entire isolated RNA, so it sequenced expressed TCRB transcripts. The protocol was immunoSEQ multiplex PCR, while the TCRdb copy is restricted to in-frame clones and leaves out a portion. This sample yields roughly 150,000 clones, of which roughly 9% are seen a single time; about 0.65% belongs to the top ten. Without exception, sorted populations had purity beyond 95%. The TCR comes from a woman in her 30s with type 1 diabetes. The specimen was central memory CD4+ T cells from blood. This chain links TRBV9 with TRBJ1-3; no definite D call. The CDR3 loop is CASSVISSGNTIYF. The CDR3 nucleotides read TGTGCCAGCAGCGTAATTAGCTCTGGAAACACCATATATTTT.